A selection of T cell receptor beta chains follows, all from one sample in a study of spatial heterogeneity in lung cancer. TCRdb itself ran the 5' RACE reads through MiXCR, one entry per CDR3 protein. The repertoire holds fewer than 45,000 distinct CDR3 sequences, with less than 9% as singletons. The sample in question was PBMCs, obtained at surgery. These TCRs come from a female donor with early-stage non-small cell lung cancer. The CDR3 runs from the conserved cysteine through the conserved F or W. A D gene is named only where the DNA matches it firmly. Clone size is shown for a subset of rows, as once, few, many or a class of expanded clone.

>.|few|TRBV5-1|TRBJ1-4
CASSPAATNEKLFF
TGCGCCAGCAGCCCAGCAGCAACTAATGAAAAACTGTTTTTT
>TRBD1|many|TRBV5-6|TRBJ2-2
CASSSWDSYTGELFF
TGTGCCAGCAGCTCCTGGGACAGCTACACCGGGGAGCTGTTTTTT
>.|few|TRBV20-1|TRBJ1-1
CSAREGGDNEAFF
TGCAGTGCTAGGGAGGGGGGCGATAATGAAGCTTTCTTT
>.|few|TRBV12-3/TRBV12-4|TRBJ1-4
CASSPGEEKLFF
TGTGCCAGCAGCCCTGGGGAGGAAAAACTGTTTTTT
>.|few|TRBV20-1|TRBJ2-5
CSARGLADQETQYF
TGCAGTGCTAGAGGGTTAGCGGACCAAGAGACCCAGTACTTC
>TRBD1|.|TRBV20-1|TRBJ1-2
CSAGPGTGVEYGYTF
TGCAGTGCCGGCCCAGGGACAGGGGTGGAATATGGCTACACCTTC
>TRBD2|many|TRBV19|TRBJ2-1
CASRKTSGRTGEQFF
TGTGCCAGTAGGAAGACTAGCGGGAGGACGGGAGAGCAGTTCTTC
>TRBD1|many|TRBV7-2|TRBJ1-6
CASSLFQTGQNSPLHF
TGTGCCAGCAGCTTATTCCAGACAGGGCAGAATTCACCCCTCCACTTT
>.|few|TRBV12-5|TRBJ2-7
CASGLVGTYEQYF
TGTGCTAGTGGTTTGGTAGGGACCTACGAGCAGTACTTC
>TRBD2|many|TRBV2|TRBJ2-1
CASSYSGTTPGNEQFF
TGTGCCAGCAGCTATTCCGGGACTACCCCTGGAAATGAGCAGTTCTTC
>TRBD1|many|TRBV2|TRBJ1-2
CASSLQGAEGYTF
TGTGCCAGCAGTTTACAGGGGGCGGAAGGCTACACCTTC
>.|few|TRBV4-3|TRBJ2-7
CASSLGSTYEQYF
TGCGCCAGCAGCCTCGGATCCACCTACGAGCAGTACTTC
>TRBD1|many|TRBV28|TRBJ2-7
CASSHGQGSTYEQYF
TGTGCCAGCAGTCATGGACAGGGGAGTACCTACGAGCAGTACTTC
>.|.|TRBV4-1|TRBJ1-1
CASIRGGLNTEAFF
TGCGCCAGCATCCGCGGGGGTTTGAACACTGAAGCTTTCTTT
>.|.|TRBV7-8|TRBJ2-5
CASEGLQREETQYF
TGTGCCAGCGAGGGACTCCAGAGGGAAGAGACCCAGTACTTC
>.|many|TRBV5-1|TRBJ2-3
CASSLGNPNTDTQYF
TGCGCCAGCAGCTTGGGCAATCCGAACACAGATACGCAGTATTTT
>.|.|TRBV20-1|TRBJ1-2
CSASNRASLGYTF
TGCAGTGCTAGTAACAGGGCGTCATTGGGCTACACCTTC
>TRBD1|many|TRBV6-2/TRBV6-3|TRBJ1-5
CASSLQGPSLQPQHF
TGTGCCAGCAGTTTACAGGGGCCTTCTCTTCAGCCCCAGCATTTT